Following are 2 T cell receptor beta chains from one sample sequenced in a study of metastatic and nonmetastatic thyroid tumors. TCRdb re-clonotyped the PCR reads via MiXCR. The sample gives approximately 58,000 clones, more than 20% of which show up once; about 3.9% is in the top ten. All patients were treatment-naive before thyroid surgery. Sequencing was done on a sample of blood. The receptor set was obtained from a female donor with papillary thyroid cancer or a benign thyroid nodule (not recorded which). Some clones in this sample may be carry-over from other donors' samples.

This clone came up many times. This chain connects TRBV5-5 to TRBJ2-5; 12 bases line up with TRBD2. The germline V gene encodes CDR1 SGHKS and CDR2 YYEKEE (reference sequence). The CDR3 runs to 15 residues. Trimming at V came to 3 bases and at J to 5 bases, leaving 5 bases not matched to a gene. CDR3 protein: CASSSLAGGPETQYF. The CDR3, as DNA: TGTGCCAGCAGCTCACTAGCGGGAGGCCCGGAGACCCAGTACTTC.

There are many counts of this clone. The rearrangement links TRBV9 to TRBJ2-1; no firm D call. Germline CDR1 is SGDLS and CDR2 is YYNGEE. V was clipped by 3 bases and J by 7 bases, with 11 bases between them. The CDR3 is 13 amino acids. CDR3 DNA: TGTGCCAGCAGCGCAGCTACGGTGAATGAGCAGTTCTTC. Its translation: CASSAATVNEQFF. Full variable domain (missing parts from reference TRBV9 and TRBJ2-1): DSGVTQTPKHLITATGQRVTLRCSPRSGDLSVYWYQQSLDQGLQFLIQYYNGEERAKGNILERFSAQQFPDLHSELNLSSLELGDSALYFCASSAATVNEQFFGPGTRLTVL.